The rows below give T cell receptor beta chains drawn from one sample of a study of blood T cell repertoires in COVID-19. TCRdb's copy holds only in-frame clones and misses some; the assay was immunoSEQ multiplex PCR. The sample has about 350,000 clones, over 85% seen once. Input material: peripheral blood. The source of these receptors is a woman aged 60 to 75 with COVID-19, enrolled during active disease. The CDR3 runs from the conserved cysteine through the conserved F or W. D genes are given only for firm matches. The size of a clone is reported for some rows only, either as once, few or many, or as a class for expanded clones.

j_call | cdr3_length | clone_size | d_call | v_call | cdr3_aa | cdr3_nt
TRBJ1-2 | 14 | . | . | TRBV7-8 | CASSLGGDNYGYTF | TGTGCCAGCAGCTTAGGGGGAGATAACTATGGCTACACCTTC
TRBJ1-4 | 15 | . | . | TRBV5-1 | CASSLARTENEKLFF | TGCGCCAGCAGCTTGGCCAGGACAGAAAATGAAAAACTGTTTTTT
TRBJ1-1 | 13 | . | . | TRBV7-9 | CASSLGSSTEAFF | TGTGCCAGCAGCTTGGGGAGTTCCACTGAAGCTTTCTTT
TRBJ2-7 | 14 | . | . | TRBV5-8 | CASSRRGVGYEQYF | TGTGCCAGCAGCCGCAGGGGGGTAGGCTACGAGCAGTACTTC
TRBJ1-1 | 19 | . | TRBD1 | TRBV28 | CASSRAGTVGYGVNTEAFF | TGTGCCAGCAGTCGAGCCGGGACAGTAGGATATGGGGTGAACACTGAAGCTTTCTTT
TRBJ2-5 | 13 | . | TRBD1 | TRBV5-1 | CASSSTGDETQYF | TGCGCCAGCAGCTCGACAGGGGACGAGACCCAGTACTTC
TRBJ2-7 | 14 | . | . | TRBV18 | CASSWGDSPAEQYF | TGTGCCAGCTCGTGGGGCGACAGTCCGGCCGAGCAGTACTTC
TRBJ2-1 | 16 | . | . | TRBV9 | CASSVGWGGQFNEQFF | TGTGCCAGCAGCGTAGGTTGGGGGGGCCAGTTCAATGAGCAGTTCTTC
TRBJ2-7 | 15 | . | TRBD2 | TRBV10-3 | CAIRDFSGGTGEQYF | TGTGCCATCAGGGACTTTAGCGGGGGCACGGGCGAGCAGTACTTC
TRBJ2-5 | 17 | . | TRBD1 | TRBV18 | CASSPRRPTGEAETQYF | TGTGCCAGCTCACCGCGCCGACCGACAGGGGAAGCGGAGACCCAGTACTTC
TRBJ1-2 | 14 | . | TRBD1 | TRBV5-4 | CASKPTGLDYGYTF | TGTGCCAGCAAACCGACAGGGTTGGACTATGGCTACACCTTC
TRBJ1-5 | 13 | few | TRBD1 | TRBV19 | CASKDRGSQPQHF | TGTGCCAGTAAAGACAGGGGCAGTCAGCCCCAGCATTTT
TRBJ1-6 | 12 | many | . | TRBV6-6 | CASRSSGRTLHF | TGTGCCAGCAGATCCTCAGGTCGTACCCTCCACTTT
TRBJ1-5 | 15 | few | TRBD1 | TRBV27 | CASSYRQGGNQPQHF | TGTGCCAGCAGTTACCGACAGGGTGGGAATCAGCCCCAGCATTTT
TRBJ1-6 | 10 | . | . | TRBV21-1 | CASLGSPLHF | TGTGCCAGTCTAGGTTCACCCCTCCACTTT
TRBJ1-2 | 16 | . | . | TRBV27 | CASSSQQGSGFYGYTF | TGTGCCAGCAGCTCCCAACAGGGTTCGGGCTTCTATGGCTACACCTTC
TRBJ2-7 | 16 | . | TRBD1 | TRBV30 | CAWSRPRDSISYEQYF | TGTGCCTGGAGTAGACCCCGGGACAGTATCTCCTACGAGCAGTACTTC
TRBJ1-1 | 11 | . | . | TRBV12-3/TRBV12-4 | CASILRAEAFF | TGTGCCAGCATCCTACGGGCTGAAGCTTTCTTT
TRBJ1-2 | 15 | once | TRBD1 | TRBV14 | CASSRRGTVFGGYTF | TGTGCCAGCAGCCGACGTGGGACAGTCTTCGGCGGCTACACCTTC
TRBJ2-5 | 15 | . | TRBD1 | TRBV5-1 | CASSYQQGSGETQYF | TGCGCCAGCAGCTATCAACAGGGGAGCGGCGAGACCCAGTACTTC
TRBJ1-5 | 15 | . | . | TRBV5-6 | CASSLAGLSNQPQHF | TGTGCCAGCAGCTTGGCAGGGTTGAGCAATCAGCCCCAGCATTTT
TRBJ2-3 | 13 | once | . | TRBV15 | CAIRGYSTDTQYF | TGTGCAATCAGGGGATATAGCACAGATACGCAGTATTTT
TRBJ1-1 | 12 | . | . | TRBV6-5 | CASSRPGTEAFF | TGTGCCAGCAGCCGGCCCGGGACTGAAGCTTTCTTT
TRBJ1-4 | 16 | . | . | TRBV28 | CASSLADSPHNEKLFF | TGTGCCAGCAGCCTAGCAGATTCACCTCATAATGAAAAACTGTTTTTT
TRBJ1-5 | 14 | . | . | TRBV5-6 | CASSYRSSNQPQHF | TGTGCCAGCAGCTACAGGTCTAGCAATCAGCCCCAGCATTTT
TRBJ1-4 | 15 | . | . | TRBV28 | CASSPATAPGEKLFF | TGTGCCAGCAGCCCCGCGACAGCCCCTGGGGAAAAACTGTTTTTT
TRBJ2-1 | 18 | . | TRBD2 | TRBV9 | CASSVVPFAGGLSNEQFF | TGTGCCAGCAGCGTAGTCCCTTTTGCGGGGGGGTTGTCCAATGAGCAGTTCTTC
TRBJ2-3 | 15 | . | TRBD2 | TRBV6-6 | CASRQSGGGPDTQYF | TGTGCCAGCAGACAGAGCGGGGGGGGCCCAGATACGCAGTATTTT
TRBJ2-7 | 12 | . | . | TRBV4-2 | CASSQDRGEQYF | TGTGCCAGCAGCCAAGATCGCGGCGAGCAGTACTTC
TRBJ2-7 | 14 | . | TRBD2 | TRBV6-5 | CASSYSRGGSEQYF | TGTGCCAGCAGTTACTCCCGGGGGGGCTCCGAGCAGTACTTC
TRBJ1-2 | 15 | . | . | TRBV28 | CASSGGTPPNYGYTF | TGTGCCAGCAGTGGGGGGACTCCGCCTAACTATGGCTACACCTTC
TRBJ2-5 | 16 | . | TRBD1 | TRBV7-2 | CASTLVGTGSQETQYF | TGTGCCAGCACCCTAGTCGGGACAGGTAGTCAAGAGACCCAGTACTTC
TRBJ2-2 | 14 | once | . | TRBV4-2 | CASSHAKETGELFF | TGTGCCAGCAGCCACGCCAAGGAGACCGGGGAGCTGTTTTTT
TRBJ2-2 | 13 | . | . | TRBV12-3/TRBV12-4 | CASRYDGVGELFF | TGTGCCAGCAGATACGACGGGGTCGGGGAGCTGTTTTTT
TRBJ2-7 | 12 | . | . | TRBV29-1 | CSVDEGAYEQYF | TGCAGCGTTGATGAGGGGGCCTACGAGCAGTACTTC